These 28 T cell receptor beta chains share one sample of origin, sequenced in a study of blood T cells in healthy people across ages. A second PCR, run for roughly 6 to 11 cycles, used a sample-barcoded 5' primer plus a J-beta primer mix. One entry per CDR3 protein, called by TCRdb with MiXCR from the 5' RACE reads. The data show hundreds of thousands of distinct CDR3 sequences, with approximately 21% seen just once and roughly 3.9% held by the top ten. The sequenced sample consisted of blood. These receptors all stem from a man aged 65 to 79 in good health.

This clonotype has a handful of counts. The chain carries TRBV6-2 or TRBV6-3 and TRBJ2-5; D call uncertain. The closer fit of TRBJ2-7 to the DNA end suggests the J call may be wrong. This CDR3 comprises 14 residues. The germline gives CDR1 MNHEY, CDR2 SVGEGT. The CDR3 loop reads CASSYRQNFAEQYF. For the CDR3, the DNA is TGTGCCAGCAGTTACAGGCAGAACTTCGCCGAGCAGTACTTC.

With respect to this clonotype: This may be a read error, as it is one base from a much larger clone. This chain joins TRBV28 and TRBJ2-5; 9 nucleotides match TRBD1. The tail of the sequence fits TRBJ2-7 better, so the J call may be wrong. From germline, CDR1 is MDHEN and CDR2 SYDVKM. This CDR3 is 14 amino acids long. CDR3 DNA sequence: TGTGCCAGCATTTCCGGGACAGGGCCCTACGAGCAGTACTTC. Protein product: CASISGTGPYEQYF.

This clonotype was detected only a few times. This chain uses TRBV19 with TRBJ2-2; D is unresolved. CDR1 and CDR2 from the germline V gene are LNHDA and SQIVND (reference sequence). This CDR3 spans 16 amino acids. Trimming left V 0 bases short and J 4 bases short, with 12 bases between. CDR3 region: CASSIDRLGSTGELFF. CDR3 DNA sequence: TGTGCCAGTAGTATAGACAGACTCGGAAGCACCGGGGAGCTGTTTTTT.

This clonotype occurred a few times. One junction end disagrees with the germline gene, perhaps due to a read error. This rearrangement joins TRBV6-2 or TRBV6-3 to TRBJ2-7; maybe TRBD2 (6 bases). The germline CDR1 and CDR2 sequences are MNHEY and SVGEGT. The CDR3 runs 16 residues. This CDR3 reads CASSYGWDLRSCEQYF. The CDR3 DNA reads TGTGCCAGCAGTTACGGGTGGGACTTGCGCTCCTGCGAGCAGTACTTC.

The V gene is TRBV5-1, the J gene TRBJ2-3; D might be TRBD1 (5 bases). Trimming cost V 4 bases and J 0 bases, with 15 bases left between them. Looked up from germline, CDR1 is SGHRS and CDR2 is YFSETQ. CDR3 length equals 16 residues. The CDR3 protein is CASSVNGHTSTDTQYF. The DNA of the CDR3 is TGCGCCAGCAGCGTCAACGGACACACTAGCACAGATACGCAGTATTTT.

This clonotype is termed medium-sized (0.01 to 0.1%). The chain joins TRBV5-6 to TRBJ1-1; D is undetermined. CDR1 and CDR2 from the germline V gene are SGHDT and YYEEEE. The length of the CDR3 is 19 residues. Trimming shortened V by 7 bases and J by 0 bases, and 28 bases separated the two germline ends. The CDR3 sequence is CASENRDLGISGLNTEAFF. CDR3 coding DNA: TGTGCCAGCGAAAACAGAGATCTCGGGATCTCGGGATTGAACACTGAAGCTTTCTTT.

The chain joins TRBV15 to TRBJ2-4, with 9 bases aligning to TRBD2. CDR1 is LNHNV and CDR2 is YYDKDF in the germline V gene (reference sequence). This CDR3 spans 17 amino acids. Trimming took 1 base from V and 2 from J; bases not matched to a gene: 6. The CDR3 sequence is CATSRGWREGTKNIQYF. In DNA form, the CDR3 reads TGTGCCACCAGCAGAGGCTGGCGGGAGGGGACCAAAAACATTCAGTACTTC.

As to this clonotype: A junction end diverges from the germline sequence, so it may reflect a read error. This rearrangement joins TRBV20-1 to TRBJ2-7; TRBD2 aligns across 10 bases. Germline V gene sequence: CDR1 DFQATT, CDR2 SNEGSKA (reference sequence). The CDR3 consists of 16 residues. CDR3: CSARDPLAGVFGEQYF. The CDR3 region has the DNA TGCAGTGCTCGAGACCCCCTAGCGGGAGTATTCGGCGAGCAGTACTTC.

The chain links TRBV5-1 to TRBJ1-4; tentative D call: TRBD1 (5 bases). With 4 bases removed from V and 3 bases from J, the gap between germline ends came to 13 bases. This CDR3 region has 15 residues. The V gene's germline CDR1 is SGHRS and CDR2 YFSETQ. CDR3 region: CASSIQGVANEKLFF. CDR3 nucleotide sequence: TGCGCCAGCAGCATTCAGGGCGTCGCTAATGAAAAACTGTTTTTT.

This clonotype has at least ten counts. V gene TRBV12-3 or TRBV12-4 combines with J gene TRBJ1-1; no reliable D call. Trimming took off 6 bases at V and 1 base at J, with 12 bases between the two ends. This CDR3 is built from 14 residues. CDR3 amino acids: CASSRHGENTEAFF. CDR3 in DNA: TGTGCCAGCAGCCGTCACGGGGAGAACACTGAAGCTTTCTTT.

The rearrangement uses TRBV4-3 and TRBJ2-5; 8 nucleotides match TRBD2. The J call may be wrong; the DNA end is better matched by TRBJ2-7. The CDR3 covers 15 residues. CDR1 is LGHNA, CDR2 YSLEER, per germline. In nucleotides, the CDR3 is TGCGCCAGCAGCCAAGACACTAGCGGCCTCTACGAGCAGTACTTC. Translation gives CASSQDTSGLYEQYF.

The V call is TRBV18, the J call TRBJ2-5, with 11 bases identical to TRBD2. Germline loops: CDR1 KGHSH, CDR2 LQKENI. The CDR3 contains 14 residues. The junction had 2 bases not matched to a gene; V was cut back by 3 bases and J by 5 bases. The CDR3 DNA sequence: TGTGCCAGCTCACCGACTAGCGGGACTGAGACCCAGTACTTC. It specifies CASSPTSGTETQYF.

This clonotype was seen a few times. This chain uses TRBV5-1 with TRBJ1-2, with TRBD1 matching over 8 bases. J was trimmed by 7 bases and V by 3 bases; bases with no gene match: 8. Germline CDR1 SGHRS, CDR2 YFSETQ. This CDR3 has 14 residues. The CDR3 DNA is TGCGCCAGCAGCTACACTTCAGGGGGCAGTGGCTACACCTTC. This translates into CASSYTSGGSGYTF.

Only a few counts were recorded for this clonotype. CDR3 residues: CAITPDSSSTDTQYF. CDR3 sequence (DNA): TGTGCCATCACCCCGGACAGTTCCAGCACAGATACGCAGTATTTT. This chain uses TRBV10-3 with TRBJ2-3, with D maybe TRBD1 (6 bases). CDR3 length equals 15 residues. Trimming removed 7 bases at V and 0 bases at J, with 14 bases between. CDR1 is ENHRY, CDR2 SYGVKD, per germline.

This sequence joins TRBV7-2 and TRBJ2-2, with D perhaps assigned TRBD1 or TRBD2 (5 bases each). The CDR3 contains 14 residues. V lost 2 bases and J lost 7, with 11 bases in between. The germline V gene encodes CDR1 SGHTA and CDR2 FQGNSA. Written as DNA, the CDR3 is TGTGCCAGCAGCTTAACCAGCGGACACGGGGAGCTGTTTTTT. Protein: CASSLTSGHGELFF. Full variable domain (remainder filled in from reference TRBV7-2 and TRBJ2-2): GAGVSQSPSNKVTEKGKDVELRCDPISGHTALYWYRQSLGQGLEFLIYFQGNSAPDKSGLPSDRFSAERTGGSVSTLTIQRTQQEDSAVYLCASSLTSGHGELFFGEGSRLTVL.

The rearrangement links TRBV6-1 to TRBJ1-2, with D possibly matching TRBD1 (5 bases). The ends were cut back, 4 bases at V and 5 bases at J, with 11 bases in the middle. The CDR3 contains 13 residues. Germline V lookup: CDR1 MNHNS, CDR2 SASEGT. CDR3 loop: CASSGGWGYGYTF. CDR3 DNA sequence: TGTGCCAGCAGTGGGGGTTGGGGGTATGGCTACACCTTC.

Turning to this clonotype: This CDR3 fails to terminate in the conserved phenylalanine or tryptophan, so it likely reflects a read error. The chain couples TRBV18 to TRBJ2-1; D is possibly TRBD1 (5 bases). CDR1 is KGHSH, CDR2 LQKENI, per germline. Trimming pared 5 bases from V and 5 bases from J, leaving 10 bases between. CDR3 length: 13 residues. This CDR3 reads CASSTTAHNEQFL. The CDR3 nucleotides are TGTGCCAGCTCAACGACAGCTCACAATGAGCAGTTCCTC.

The gene calls are TRBV18 and TRBJ2-2, with D tentatively TRBD1 (6 bases). This CDR3 contains 14 residues. V was trimmed by 8 bases and J by 3 bases, leaving 13 bases between them. The germline V gene has CDR1 KGHSH and CDR2 LQKENI. CDR3 residues: CASVPGAYTGELFF. The DNA for the CDR3 is TGTGCCAGCGTCCCAGGGGCATACACCGGGGAGCTGTTTTTT.

In this sample, this clonotype turned up many times. The chain uses TRBV7-2 and TRBJ2-3, with D unresolved. The CDR3 totals 12 residues. Trimming took 8 bases from V and 2 from J, leaving 8 bases between them. Germline V gene data show CDR1 as SGHTA and CDR2 as FQGNSA. The CDR3 nucleotides are TGTGCCAGCTCACCCTACACAGATACGCAGTATTTT. Protein sequence: CASSPYTDTQYF.

This clonotype appeared a few times. The chain couples TRBV3-1 to TRBJ1-4; no firm D call. The CDR3 loop spans 16 amino acids. V was shortened by 0 bases and J by 0 bases, with 8 bases between the two germline ends. The germline V gene encodes CDR1 LGHDT and CDR2 YNNKEL (reference sequence). This CDR3 reads CASSQDPLSTNEKLFF. Written as DNA, the CDR3 is TGTGCCAGCAGCCAAGATCCCCTTTCAACTAATGAAAAACTGTTTTTT.

In this sample, this clonotype turned up a few times. The rearrangement joins TRBV29-1 to TRBJ2-3, with a weak D call TRBD1 (6 bases). V lost 6 bases and J 0 bases, leaving 13 bases between the germline ends. The germline V gene has CDR1 SQVTM and CDR2 ANQGSEA. The CDR3 totals 14 residues. The CDR3 region is CSVSTGSSTDTQYF. CDR3 nucleotides: TGCAGCGTGAGTACAGGGTCGAGCACAGATACGCAGTATTTT.

This rearrangement joins TRBV12-3 or TRBV12-4 to TRBJ1-4; no firm D call. CDR3 length equals 12 residues. The V end was cut by 7 bases, the J end by 4 bases, with 7 bases between. The CDR3 coding sequence is TGTGCCAGCAAACGGCTTAATGAAAAACTGTTTTTT. This codes for CASKRLNEKLFF.

The V and J genes are TRBV5-6 and TRBJ2-3, with TRBD1 as a possible D gene (5 bases). Germline-derived CDR1 and CDR2 are SGHDT and YYEEEE. The CDR3 has 13 amino acids. V lost 4 bases and J lost 4, with 10 bases in between. CDR3 residues: CASSQYRSDTQYF. The CDR3 nucleotides are TGTGCCAGCAGCCAGTACAGGTCAGATACGCAGTATTTT.

This clonotype turned up a few times. The chain links TRBV6-2 or TRBV6-3 to TRBJ2-4; D is uncertain. CDR1 and CDR2 (germline): MNHEY, SVGEGT. CDR3 length: 15 residues. Trimming cost V 3 bases and J 0 bases, with 9 bases left between them. Here the CDR3 reads CASSYNGVAKNIQYF. CDR3 DNA: TGTGCCAGCAGTTATAATGGGGTAGCCAAAAACATTCAGTACTTC.

This clonotype was seen only a few times. The chain carries TRBV3-1 and TRBJ2-7; a possible D gene is TRBD1 (6 bases). This CDR3 spans 16 amino acids. Trimming took off 1 base at V and 3 bases at J, with 16 bases between the two ends. Germline lookup yields CDR1 LGHDT and CDR2 YNNKEL (reference sequence). The CDR3 region has the DNA TGTGCCAGCAGCCAAGGAAGTAGTGGACAGATCTACGAGCAGTACTTC. Its translation is CASSQGSSGQIYEQYF.

This chain uses TRBV2 with TRBJ1-4; TRBD1 is a possible D gene (5 bases). Germline assignment: CDR1 SNHLY and CDR2 FYNNEI. The CDR3 covers 14 residues. V was cut by 6 bases and J by 4 bases, with 12 bases left in between. CDR3 in amino acids: CASRAGRSNEKLFF. In DNA form, the CDR3 reads TGTGCCAGCAGGGCGGGACGGAGTAATGAAAAACTGTTTTTT.

A few counts support this clonotype. The gene calls are TRBV6-2 or TRBV6-3 and TRBJ2-5, with 11 bases lining up with TRBD2. From germline, CDR1 is MNHEY and CDR2 SVGEGT. The junction had 9 bases not matched to a gene; V was cut back by 2 bases and J by 7 bases. This CDR3 region has 16 residues. The CDR3: CASSYAGLAVQGTQYF. CDR3 DNA: TGTGCCAGCAGTTACGCGGGACTAGCGGTGCAGGGGACCCAGTACTTC.

The rearrangement joins TRBV19 to TRBJ2-5; 7 bases map to TRBD1. The J call is in doubt because the DNA end fits TRBJ2-1 better. This CDR3 has 14 amino acids. Germline V gene data show CDR1 as LNHDA and CDR2 as SQIVND (reference sequence). The CDR3 sequence is CASSVLGQYNEQFF. The CDR3 coding sequence is TGTGCCAGTAGTGTCTTGGGACAGTACAATGAGCAGTTCTTC.